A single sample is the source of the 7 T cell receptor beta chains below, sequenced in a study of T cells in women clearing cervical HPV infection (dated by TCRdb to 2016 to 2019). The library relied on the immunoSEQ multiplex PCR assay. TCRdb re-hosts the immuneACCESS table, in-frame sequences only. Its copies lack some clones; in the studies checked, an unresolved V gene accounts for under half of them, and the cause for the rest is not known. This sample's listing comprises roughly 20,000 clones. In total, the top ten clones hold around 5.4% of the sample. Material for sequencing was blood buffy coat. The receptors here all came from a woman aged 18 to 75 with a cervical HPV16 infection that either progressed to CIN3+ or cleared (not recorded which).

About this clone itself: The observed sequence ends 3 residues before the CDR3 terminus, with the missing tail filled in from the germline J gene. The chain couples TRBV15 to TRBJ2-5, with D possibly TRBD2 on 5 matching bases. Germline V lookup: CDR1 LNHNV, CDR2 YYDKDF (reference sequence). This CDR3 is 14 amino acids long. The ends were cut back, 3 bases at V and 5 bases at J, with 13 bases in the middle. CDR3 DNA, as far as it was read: TGTGCCACCAGCAGTGATGTCCGGGGTGAGACC. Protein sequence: CATSSDVRGET. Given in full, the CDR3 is CATSSDVRGETQYF.

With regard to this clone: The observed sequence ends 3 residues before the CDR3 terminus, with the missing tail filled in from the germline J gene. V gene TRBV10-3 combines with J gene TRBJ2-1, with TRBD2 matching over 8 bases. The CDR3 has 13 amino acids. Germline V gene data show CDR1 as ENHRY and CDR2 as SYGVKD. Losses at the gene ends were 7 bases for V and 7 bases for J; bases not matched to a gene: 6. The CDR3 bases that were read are TGTGCCATCAATTCAGCGGGGGCGAATGAG. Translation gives CAINSAGANE. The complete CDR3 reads CAINSAGANEQFF.

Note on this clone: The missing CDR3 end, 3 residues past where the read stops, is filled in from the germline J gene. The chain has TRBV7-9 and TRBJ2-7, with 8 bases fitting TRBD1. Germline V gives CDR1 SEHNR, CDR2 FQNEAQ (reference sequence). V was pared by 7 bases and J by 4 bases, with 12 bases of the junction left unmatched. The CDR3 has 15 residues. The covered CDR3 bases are TGTGCCAGCATTTTAGACAGGGGAACGGCATACGAG. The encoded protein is CASILDRGTAYE. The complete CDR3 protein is CASILDRGTAYEQYF.

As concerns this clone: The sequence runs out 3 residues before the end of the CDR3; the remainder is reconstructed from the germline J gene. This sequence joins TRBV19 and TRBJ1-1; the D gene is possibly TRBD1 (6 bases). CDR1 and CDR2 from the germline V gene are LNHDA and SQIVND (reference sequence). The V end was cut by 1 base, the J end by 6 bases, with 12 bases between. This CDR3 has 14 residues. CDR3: CASSIALTGPEAFF. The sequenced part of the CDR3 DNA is TGTGCCAGTAGTATAGCCCTTACAGGGCCTGAA.

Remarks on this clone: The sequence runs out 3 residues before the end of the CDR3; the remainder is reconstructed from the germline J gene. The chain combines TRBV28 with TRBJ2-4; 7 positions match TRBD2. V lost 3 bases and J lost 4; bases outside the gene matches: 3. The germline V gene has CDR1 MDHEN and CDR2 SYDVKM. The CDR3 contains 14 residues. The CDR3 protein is CASSLQGGKNIQYF. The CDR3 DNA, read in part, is TGTGCCAGCAGTTTGCAGGGAGGGAAAAACATT.

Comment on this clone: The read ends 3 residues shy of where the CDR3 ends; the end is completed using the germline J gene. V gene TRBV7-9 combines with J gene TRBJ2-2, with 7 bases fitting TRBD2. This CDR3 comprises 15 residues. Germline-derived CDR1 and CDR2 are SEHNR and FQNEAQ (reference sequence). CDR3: CASSLAGGSDSPLFF. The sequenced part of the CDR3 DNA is TGTGCCAGCAGCTTAGCGGGGGGGTCGGATTCACCG. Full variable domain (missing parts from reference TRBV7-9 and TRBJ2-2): DTGVSQNPRHKITKRGQNVTFRCDPISEHNRLYWYRQTLGQGPEFLTYFQNEAQLEKSRLLSDRFSAERPKGSFSTLEIQRTEQGDSAMYLCASSLAGGSDSPLFFGEGSRLTVL.

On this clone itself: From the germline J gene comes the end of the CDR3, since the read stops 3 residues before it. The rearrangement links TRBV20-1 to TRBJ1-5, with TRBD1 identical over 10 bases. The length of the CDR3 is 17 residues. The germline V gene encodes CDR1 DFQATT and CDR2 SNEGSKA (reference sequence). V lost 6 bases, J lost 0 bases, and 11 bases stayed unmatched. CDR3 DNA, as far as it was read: TGCAGTGCCACTCGACAGGGGGCGAGGAATAGCAATCAGCCC. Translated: CSATRQGARNSNQP. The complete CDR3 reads CSATRQGARNSNQPQHF.